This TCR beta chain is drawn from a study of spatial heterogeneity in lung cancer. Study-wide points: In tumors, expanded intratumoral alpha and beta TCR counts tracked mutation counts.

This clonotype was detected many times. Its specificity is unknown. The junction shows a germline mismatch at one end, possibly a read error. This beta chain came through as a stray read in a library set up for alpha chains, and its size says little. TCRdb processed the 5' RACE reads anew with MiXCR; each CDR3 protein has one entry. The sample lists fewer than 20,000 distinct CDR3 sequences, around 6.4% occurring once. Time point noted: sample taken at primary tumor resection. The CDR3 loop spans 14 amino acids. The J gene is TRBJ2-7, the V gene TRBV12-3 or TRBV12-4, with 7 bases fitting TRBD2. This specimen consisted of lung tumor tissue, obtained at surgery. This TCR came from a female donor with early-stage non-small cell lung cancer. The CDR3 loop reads CASSLAGSRYEQYF. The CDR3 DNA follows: TGTGCCAGCAGCTTAGCGGGCAGCCGGTACGAGCAGTACTTC.